These T cell receptor beta chains were read from a single sample in a study of a mutant IDH1 vaccine in newly diagnosed glioma. TCRdb keeps only in-frame clones here, not all; method: immunoSEQ multiplex PCR. Of tens of thousands of clones listed, around three quarters are singletons. The antigens for these receptors are not known. The specimen comprised PBMCs, sampled from a glioma patient whose treatment included an IDH1 peptide vaccine. Every receptor here comes from a man aged 50-60 years with glioma. Both conserved end residues are trimmed from each CDR3. Each record gives: J gene, V gene, CDR3 protein.

TRBJ1-2 TRBV4-1 ASSQPSGTEKNYGYT
TRBJ1-1 TRBV6-1 ACRYRELLNTEAF
TRBJ2-7 TRBV14 ASSSQGYEQY
TRBJ1-2 TRBV7-2 ASSLERHYGYT
TRBJ2-7 TRBV7-8 ASSLVQTAEQY
TRBJ1-2 TRBV4-1 ASSQDTGIT
TRBJ2-2 TRBV6-1 ASSDGLAPGELF
TRBJ1-1 TRBV6-1 ASILVANTEAF
TRBJ2-2 TRBV7-9 ASSLNPNTGELF
TRBJ1-1 TRBV10-1 AKKRTEAF
TRBJ1-2 TRBV20-1 SARRSDGYT
TRBJ2-3 TRBV7-2 ASSLLAGVDTQY
TRBJ2-1 TRBV29-1 SGDRSNNEQF
TRBJ1-1 TRBV6-1 ASSEGLTTEAF
TRBJ2-7 TRBV10-3 AISDRGSYEQY
TRBJ1-6 TRBV2 ASSDTGVNSPLH
TRBJ2-7 TRBV2 ASSDLSSGKYEQY
TRBJ1-1 TRBV5-6 ASSYDYTEAF
TRBJ2-3 TRBV6-6 ASGGEIGVGTDTQY
TRBJ1-1 TRBV7-2 ASSLGYNTEAF
TRBJ2-6 TRBV10-3 AISVPTGMSGANVLT
TRBJ1-4 TRBV7-9 ASSLGGIDREKLF